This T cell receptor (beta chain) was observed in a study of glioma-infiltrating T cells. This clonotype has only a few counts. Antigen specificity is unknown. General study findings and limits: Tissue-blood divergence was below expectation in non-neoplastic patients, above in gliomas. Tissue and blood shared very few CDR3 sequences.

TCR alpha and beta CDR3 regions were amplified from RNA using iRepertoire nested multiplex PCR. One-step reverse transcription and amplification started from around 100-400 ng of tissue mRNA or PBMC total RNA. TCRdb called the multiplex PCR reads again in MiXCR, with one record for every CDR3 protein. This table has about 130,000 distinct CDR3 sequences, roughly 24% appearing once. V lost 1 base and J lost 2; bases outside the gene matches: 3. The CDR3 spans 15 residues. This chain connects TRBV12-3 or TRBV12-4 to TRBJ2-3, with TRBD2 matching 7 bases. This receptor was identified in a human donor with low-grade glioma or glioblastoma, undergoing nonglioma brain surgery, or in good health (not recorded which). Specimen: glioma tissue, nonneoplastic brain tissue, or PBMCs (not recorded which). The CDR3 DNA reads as TGTGCCAGCAGTTTAGTTGGGAGGGCCACAGATACGCAGTATTTT. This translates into CASSLVGRATDTQYF.